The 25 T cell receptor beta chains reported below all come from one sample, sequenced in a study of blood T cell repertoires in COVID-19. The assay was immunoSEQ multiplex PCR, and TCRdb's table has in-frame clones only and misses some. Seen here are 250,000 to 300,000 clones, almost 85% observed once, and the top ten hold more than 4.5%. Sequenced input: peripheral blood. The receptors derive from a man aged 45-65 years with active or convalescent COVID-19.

Here the CDR3 DNA reads TGTGCCAGCAGTTCCCGTCCTTCCACAGATACGCAGTATTTT. Its translation: CASSSRPSTDTQYF. The J gene is TRBJ2-3, the V gene TRBV28; D call uncertain. V shed 4 bases and J shed 2 bases, with 10 bases lying between them. The germline V gene encodes CDR1 MDHEN and CDR2 SYDVKM. The length of the CDR3 is 14 residues.

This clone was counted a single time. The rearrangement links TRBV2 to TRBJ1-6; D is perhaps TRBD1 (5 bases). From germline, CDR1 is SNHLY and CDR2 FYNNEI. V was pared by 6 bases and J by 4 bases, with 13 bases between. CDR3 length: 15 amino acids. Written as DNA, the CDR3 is TGTGCCAGCAGCCAGGGCCTGAATTATAATTCACCCCTCCACTTT. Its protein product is CASSQGLNYNSPLHF.

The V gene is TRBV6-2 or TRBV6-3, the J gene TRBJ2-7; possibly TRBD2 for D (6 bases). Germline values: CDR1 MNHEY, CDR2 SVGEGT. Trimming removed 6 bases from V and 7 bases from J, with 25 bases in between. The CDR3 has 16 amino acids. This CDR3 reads CASSSAGTVHQREQYF. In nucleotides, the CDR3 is TGTGCCAGCAGCTCTGCCGGGACTGTTCATCAAAGGGAGCAGTACTTC.

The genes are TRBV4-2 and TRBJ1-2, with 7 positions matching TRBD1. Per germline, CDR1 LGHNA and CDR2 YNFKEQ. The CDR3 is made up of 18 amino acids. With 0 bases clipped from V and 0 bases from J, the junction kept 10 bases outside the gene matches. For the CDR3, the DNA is TGTGCCAGCAGCCAAGATTTCTCGGGACAGTCATCTAACTATGGCTACACCTTC. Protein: CASSQDFSGQSSNYGYTF.

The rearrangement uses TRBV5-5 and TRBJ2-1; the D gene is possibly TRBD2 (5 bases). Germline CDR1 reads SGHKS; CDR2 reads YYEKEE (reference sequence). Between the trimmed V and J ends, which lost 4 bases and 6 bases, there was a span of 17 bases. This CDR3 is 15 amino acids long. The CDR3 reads CASSPEGRRSNEQFF. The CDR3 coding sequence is TGTGCCAGCAGCCCTGAGGGTCGAAGGTCCAATGAGCAGTTCTTC.

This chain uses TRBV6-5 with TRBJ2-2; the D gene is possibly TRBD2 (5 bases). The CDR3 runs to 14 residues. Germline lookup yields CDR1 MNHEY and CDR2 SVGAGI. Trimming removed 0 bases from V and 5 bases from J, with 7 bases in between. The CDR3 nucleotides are TGTGCCAGCAGTTACTCGGGCGGGACCGGGGAGCTGTTTTTT. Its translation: CASSYSGGTGELFF.

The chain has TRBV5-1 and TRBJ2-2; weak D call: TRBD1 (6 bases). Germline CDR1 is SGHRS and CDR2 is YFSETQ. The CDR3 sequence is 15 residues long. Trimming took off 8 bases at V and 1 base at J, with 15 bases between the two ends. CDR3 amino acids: CASKPGHVNTGELFF. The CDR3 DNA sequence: TGCGCCAGTAAACCGGGACATGTGAACACCGGGGAGCTGTTTTTT.

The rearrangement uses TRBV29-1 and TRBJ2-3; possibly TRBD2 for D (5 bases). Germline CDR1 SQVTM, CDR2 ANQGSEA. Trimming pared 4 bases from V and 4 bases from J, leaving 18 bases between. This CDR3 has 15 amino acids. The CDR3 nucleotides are TGCAGCGTTGTCTCAGGCGGGTTGGAGGCAGATACGCAGTATTTT. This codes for CSVVSGGLEADTQYF.

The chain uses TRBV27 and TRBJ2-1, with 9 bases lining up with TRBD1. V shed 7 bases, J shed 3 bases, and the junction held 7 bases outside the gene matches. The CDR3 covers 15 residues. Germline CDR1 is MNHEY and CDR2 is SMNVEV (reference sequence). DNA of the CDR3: TGTGCCAGCACGAAACAGGGGGCCTACTACAATGAGCAGTTCTTC. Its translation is CASTKQGAYYNEQFF.

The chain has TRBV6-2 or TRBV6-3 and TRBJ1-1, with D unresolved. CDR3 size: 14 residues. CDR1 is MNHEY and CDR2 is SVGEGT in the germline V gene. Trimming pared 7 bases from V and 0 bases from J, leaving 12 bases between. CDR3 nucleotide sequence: TGTGCCAGCACCCCACACCTGATGAACACTGAAGCTTTCTTT. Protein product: CASTPHLMNTEAFF.

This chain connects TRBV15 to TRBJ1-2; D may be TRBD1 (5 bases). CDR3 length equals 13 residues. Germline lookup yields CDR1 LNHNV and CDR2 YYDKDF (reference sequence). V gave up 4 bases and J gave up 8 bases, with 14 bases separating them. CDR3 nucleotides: TGTGCCACCAGCATCAGCCGGGGGATAGGCTACACCTTC. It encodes CATSISRGIGYTF.

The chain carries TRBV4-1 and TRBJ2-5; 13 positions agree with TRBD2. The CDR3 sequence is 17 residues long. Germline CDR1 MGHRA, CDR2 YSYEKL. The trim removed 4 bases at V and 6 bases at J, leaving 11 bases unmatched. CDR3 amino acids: CASSLGLAGSLGQTQYF. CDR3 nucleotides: TGCGCCAGCAGCCTGGGACTAGCGGGATCCCTGGGACAGACCCAGTACTTC.

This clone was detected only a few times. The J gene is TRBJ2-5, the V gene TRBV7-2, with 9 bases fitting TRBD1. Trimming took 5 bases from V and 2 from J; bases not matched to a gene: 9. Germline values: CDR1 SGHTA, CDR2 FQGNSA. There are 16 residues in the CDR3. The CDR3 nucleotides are TGTGCCAGCAGCACCGCGGGACAGGGCTTACAAGAGACCCAGTACTTC. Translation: CASSTAGQGLQETQYF.

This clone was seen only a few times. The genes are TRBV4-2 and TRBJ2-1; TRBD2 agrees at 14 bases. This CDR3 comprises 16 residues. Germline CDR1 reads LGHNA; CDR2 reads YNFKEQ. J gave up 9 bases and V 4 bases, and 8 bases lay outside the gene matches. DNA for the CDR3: TGTGCCAGCAGCCCGACTAGCGGGAGGGCCGGGGGTGAGCAGTTCTTC. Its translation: CASSPTSGRAGGEQFF.

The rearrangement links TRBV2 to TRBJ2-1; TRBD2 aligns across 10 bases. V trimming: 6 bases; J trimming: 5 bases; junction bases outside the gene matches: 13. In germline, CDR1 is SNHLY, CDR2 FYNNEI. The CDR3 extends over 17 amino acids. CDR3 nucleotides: TGTGCCAGCAGGGGAGGGAGAGCGGGAGGGCCCAACAATGAGCAGTTCTTC. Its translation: CASRGGRAGGPNNEQFF.

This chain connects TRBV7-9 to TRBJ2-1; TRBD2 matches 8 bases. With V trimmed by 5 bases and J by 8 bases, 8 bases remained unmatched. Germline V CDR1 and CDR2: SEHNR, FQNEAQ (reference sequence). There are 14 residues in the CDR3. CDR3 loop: CASSESGSLDEQFF. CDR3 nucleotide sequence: TGTGCCAGCAGCGAGAGCGGGAGTCTCGATGAGCAGTTCTTC.

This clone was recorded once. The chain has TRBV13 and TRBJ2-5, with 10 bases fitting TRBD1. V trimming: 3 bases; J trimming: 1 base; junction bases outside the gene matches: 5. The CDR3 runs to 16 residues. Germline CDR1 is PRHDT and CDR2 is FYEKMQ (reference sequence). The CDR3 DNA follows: TGTGCCAGCAGCTTCTCCGGGACAGGGGCCCAAGAGACCCAGTACTTC. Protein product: CASSFSGTGAQETQYF.

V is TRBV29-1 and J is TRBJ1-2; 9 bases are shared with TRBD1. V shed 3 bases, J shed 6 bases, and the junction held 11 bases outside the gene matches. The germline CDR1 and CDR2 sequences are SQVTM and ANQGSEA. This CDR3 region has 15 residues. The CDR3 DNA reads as TGCAGCGTTGAGCCTGGGACAGGGTTGGGGGATGGCTACACCTTC. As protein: CSVEPGTGLGDGYTF.

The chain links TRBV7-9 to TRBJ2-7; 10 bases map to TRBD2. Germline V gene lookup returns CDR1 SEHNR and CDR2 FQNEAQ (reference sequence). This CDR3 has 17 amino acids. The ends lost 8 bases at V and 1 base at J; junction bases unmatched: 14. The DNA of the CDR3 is TGTGCCAGCCTAATCCCCTCTCGACTAGCGGGTTCCTACGAGCAGTACTTC. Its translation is CASLIPSRLAGSYEQYF.

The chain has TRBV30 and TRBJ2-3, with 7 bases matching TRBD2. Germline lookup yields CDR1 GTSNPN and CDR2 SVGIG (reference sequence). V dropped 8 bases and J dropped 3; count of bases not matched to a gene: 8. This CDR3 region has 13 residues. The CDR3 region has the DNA TGTGCCGGGGGGGAGGGCCTAACAGATACGCAGTATTTT. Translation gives CAGGEGLTDTQYF.

CDR3 DNA: TGTGCCAGCAGTTACTGGACAGGGGATCGTGCCAACGTCCTGACTTTC. Protein: CASSYWTGDRANVLTF. The gene calls are TRBV6-5 and TRBJ2-6, with 9 bases aligning to TRBD1. The germline gives CDR1 MNHEY, CDR2 SVGAGI. The V gene end was trimmed by 1 base and the J gene end by 7 bases; junction bases not matched to a gene: 5. The CDR3 has 16 residues.

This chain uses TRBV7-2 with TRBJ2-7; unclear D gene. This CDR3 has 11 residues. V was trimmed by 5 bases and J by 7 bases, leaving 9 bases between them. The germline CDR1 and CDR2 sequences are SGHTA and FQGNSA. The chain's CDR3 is CASSPLREQYF. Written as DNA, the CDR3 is TGTGCCAGCAGCCCCCTTCGGGAGCAGTACTTC.

CDR3: CASSRRVAGFHEQFF. The CDR3 nucleotides are TGTGCCAGCAGTCGCCGGGTGGCGGGGTTTCATGAGCAGTTCTTC. The chain couples TRBV7-2 to TRBJ2-1, with a possible D match to TRBD2 (6 bases). The V gene's germline CDR1 is SGHTA and CDR2 FQGNSA. This CDR3 spans 15 amino acids. V lost 6 bases to trimming and J lost 8 bases, with 20 bases between them.

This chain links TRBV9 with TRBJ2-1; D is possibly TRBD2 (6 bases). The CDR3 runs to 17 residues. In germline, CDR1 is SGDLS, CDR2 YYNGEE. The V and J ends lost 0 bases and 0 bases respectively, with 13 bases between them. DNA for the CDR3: TGTGCCAGCAGCGTAGATGGGGTGGGGGGCTCCTACAATGAGCAGTTCTTC. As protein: CASSVDGVGGSYNEQFF. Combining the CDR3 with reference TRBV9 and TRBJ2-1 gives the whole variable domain DSGVTQTPKHLITATGQRVTLRCSPRSGDLSVYWYQQSLDQGLQFLIQYYNGEERAKGNILERFSAQQFPDLHSELNLSSLELGDSALYFCASSVDGVGGSYNEQFFGPGTRLTVL.

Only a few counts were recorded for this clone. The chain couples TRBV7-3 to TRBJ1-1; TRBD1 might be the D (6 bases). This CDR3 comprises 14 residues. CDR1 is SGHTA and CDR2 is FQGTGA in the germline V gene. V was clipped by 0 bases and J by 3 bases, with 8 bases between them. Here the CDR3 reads CASSLTDSHTEAFF. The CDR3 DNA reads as TGTGCCAGCAGCTTAACGGACAGCCACACTGAAGCTTTCTTT.